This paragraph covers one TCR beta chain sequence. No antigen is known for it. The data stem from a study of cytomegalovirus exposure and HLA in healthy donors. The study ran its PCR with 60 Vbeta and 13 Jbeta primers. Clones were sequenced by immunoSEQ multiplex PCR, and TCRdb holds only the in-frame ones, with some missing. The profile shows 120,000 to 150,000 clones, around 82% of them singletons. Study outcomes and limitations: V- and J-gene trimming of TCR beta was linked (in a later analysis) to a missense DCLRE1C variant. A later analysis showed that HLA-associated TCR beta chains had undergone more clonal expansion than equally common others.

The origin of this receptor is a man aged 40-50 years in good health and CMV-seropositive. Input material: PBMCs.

CDR3 in DNA: TGTGCCAGCAGTTACACAGGGGGCTCCTCTGGAAACACCATATATTTT. Its protein is CASSYTGGSSGNTIYF. The chain has TRBV6-5 and TRBJ1-3; 9 nucleotides agree with TRBD1. Germline CDR1 reads MNHEY; CDR2 reads SVGAGI. This CDR3 has 16 amino acids. Germline trimming cut 2 bases from V and 0 bases from J; bases unmatched to any gene: 2.